Sequencing of this T cell receptor beta chain was carried out in a study of control samples from healthy donors and cancer patients. Germline lookup yields CDR1 SQVTM and CDR2 ANQGSEA. This CDR3 is 16 amino acids long. Germline trimming cut 2 bases from V and 2 bases from J; bases unmatched to any gene: 10. The repertoire was sequenced with immunoSEQ multiplex PCR; TCRdb's copy has only in-frame clones and lacks some. The table lists around 250,000 clones, about 80% of them singletons, with about 14% in the top ten. The receptor was derived from a woman aged 55-69 years with lung cancer. Sequenced input: PBMCs. This chain joins TRBV29-1 and TRBJ2-7, with TRBD1 identical over 9 bases. CDR3 DNA sequence: TGCAGCGTTGAAACCGCCGGGACAGGGAGGGCCTACGAGCAGTACTTC. Amino acids: CSVETAGTGRAYEQYF.